The TCR beta chain under discussion was sequenced for a study of technical replicates of blood from a handful of donors. Produced via immunoSEQ multiplex PCR; TCRdb's table is partial and in-frame only. The profile shows around 76,000 clones, just over 90% of them singletons. The source material was T cells isolated from PBMCs. The clonotype was recovered from a human donor in good health.

The CDR3 spells CASSSTRDSWKGYTF. DNA of the CDR3: TGTGCCAGCAGTTCAACCCGGGACAGTTGGAAGGGCTACACCTTC. The rearrangement joins TRBV27 to TRBJ1-2; the match to TRBD1 covers 7 bases. Germline V gene data show CDR1 as MNHEY and CDR2 as SMNVEV (reference sequence). Trimming cost V 4 bases and J 8 bases; bases outside gene matches: 13. The CDR3 length is 15 residues.